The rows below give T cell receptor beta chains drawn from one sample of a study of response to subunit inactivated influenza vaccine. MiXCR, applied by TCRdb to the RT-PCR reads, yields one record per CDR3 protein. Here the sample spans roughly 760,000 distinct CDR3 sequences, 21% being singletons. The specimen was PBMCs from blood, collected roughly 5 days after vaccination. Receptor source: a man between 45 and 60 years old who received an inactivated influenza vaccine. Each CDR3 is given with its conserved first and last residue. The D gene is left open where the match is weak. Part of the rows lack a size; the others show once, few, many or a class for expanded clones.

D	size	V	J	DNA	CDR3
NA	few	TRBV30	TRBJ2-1	TGTGCCTGCCGAAGACCTAGCTCCTACAATGAGCAGTTCTTC	CACRRPSSYNEQFF
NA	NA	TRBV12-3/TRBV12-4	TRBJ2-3	TGTGCCAGCAGTTTAGCGCTAGTTAGCACAGATACGCAGTATTTT	CASSLALVSTDTQYF
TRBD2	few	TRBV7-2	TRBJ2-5	TGTGCCAGCAGCTTAGTGTCGGGAGGTCGGGAGACCCAGTACTTC	CASSLVSGGRETQYF
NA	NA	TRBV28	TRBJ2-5	TGTGCCAGCAGTTTCGGCAGGGCCTCACCAGAGACCCAGTACTTC	CASSFGRASPETQYF
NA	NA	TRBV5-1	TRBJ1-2	TGCGCCAGCAGCTTGGATAGCTGGGGGGAAAACTATGGCTACACCTTC	CASSLDSWGENYGYTF
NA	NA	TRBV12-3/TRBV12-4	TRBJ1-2	TGTGCCAGCAGTTTAGCAGGACGGCCTAACTATGGCTACACCTTC	CASSLAGRPNYGYTF
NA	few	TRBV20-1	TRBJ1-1	TGCAGGGCGCGAGATCAGAACACTGAAGCTTTCTTT	CRARDQNTEAFF
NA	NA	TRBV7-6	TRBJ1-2	TGTGCCAGCAGTAAAACCGGTAGGGGAGGCTACACCTTC	CASSKTGRGGYTF
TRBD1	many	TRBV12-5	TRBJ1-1	TGTGCTAGTGGTAACCGCAGGACAGGAGCGAACACTGAAGCTTTCTTT	CASGNRRTGANTEAFF
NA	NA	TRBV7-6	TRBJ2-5	TGTGCCAGCAGCCCGGGAACAAAATCCCAAGAGACCCAGTACTTC	CASSPGTKSQETQYF
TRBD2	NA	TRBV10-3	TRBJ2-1	TGTGCCATCAGTGGAGTTATAAGCGGGGGGGCAAGGGAGCAGTTCTTC	CAISGVISGGAREQFF
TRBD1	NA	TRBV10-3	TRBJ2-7	TGTGCCATGGCCGGGACAGATTCCTACGAGCAGTACTTC	CAMAGTDSYEQYF
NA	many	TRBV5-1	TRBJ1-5	TGCGCCAGCAGCTTGGGCTATAGCAATCAGCCCCAGCATTTT	CASSLGYSNQPQHF
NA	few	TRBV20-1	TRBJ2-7	TGCAGTGCTGCACAGGGAAGCTCCTACGAGCAGTACTTC	CSAAQGSSYEQYF
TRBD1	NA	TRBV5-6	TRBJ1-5	TGTGCCAGCAGCGCGCGGACAGGGAATCAGCCCCAGCATTTT	CASSARTGNQPQHF
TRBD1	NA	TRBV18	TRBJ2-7	TGTGCCAGCTCACCTCGGGACAGCCCAAGAAAGTACTTC	CASSPRDSPRKYF